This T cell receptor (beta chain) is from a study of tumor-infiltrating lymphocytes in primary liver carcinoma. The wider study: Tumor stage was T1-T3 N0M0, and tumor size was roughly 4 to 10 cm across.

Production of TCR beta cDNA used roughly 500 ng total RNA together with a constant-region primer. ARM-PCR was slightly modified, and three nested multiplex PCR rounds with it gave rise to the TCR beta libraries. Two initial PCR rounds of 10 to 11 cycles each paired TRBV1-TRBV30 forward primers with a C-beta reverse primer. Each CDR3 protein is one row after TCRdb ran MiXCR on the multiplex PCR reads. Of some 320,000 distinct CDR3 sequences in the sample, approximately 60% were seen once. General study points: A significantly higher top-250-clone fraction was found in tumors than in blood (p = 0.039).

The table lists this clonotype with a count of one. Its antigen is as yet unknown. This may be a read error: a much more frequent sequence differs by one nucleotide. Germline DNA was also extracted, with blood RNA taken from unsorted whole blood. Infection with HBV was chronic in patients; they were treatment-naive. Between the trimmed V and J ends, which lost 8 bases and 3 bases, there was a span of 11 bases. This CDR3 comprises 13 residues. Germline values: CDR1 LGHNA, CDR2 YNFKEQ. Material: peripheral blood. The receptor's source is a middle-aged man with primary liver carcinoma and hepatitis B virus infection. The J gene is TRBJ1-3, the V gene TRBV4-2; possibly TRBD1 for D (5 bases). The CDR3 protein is CASGRGGGNTIYF. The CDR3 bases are TGTGCCAGCGGTCGCGGGGGTGGAAACACCATATATTTT.